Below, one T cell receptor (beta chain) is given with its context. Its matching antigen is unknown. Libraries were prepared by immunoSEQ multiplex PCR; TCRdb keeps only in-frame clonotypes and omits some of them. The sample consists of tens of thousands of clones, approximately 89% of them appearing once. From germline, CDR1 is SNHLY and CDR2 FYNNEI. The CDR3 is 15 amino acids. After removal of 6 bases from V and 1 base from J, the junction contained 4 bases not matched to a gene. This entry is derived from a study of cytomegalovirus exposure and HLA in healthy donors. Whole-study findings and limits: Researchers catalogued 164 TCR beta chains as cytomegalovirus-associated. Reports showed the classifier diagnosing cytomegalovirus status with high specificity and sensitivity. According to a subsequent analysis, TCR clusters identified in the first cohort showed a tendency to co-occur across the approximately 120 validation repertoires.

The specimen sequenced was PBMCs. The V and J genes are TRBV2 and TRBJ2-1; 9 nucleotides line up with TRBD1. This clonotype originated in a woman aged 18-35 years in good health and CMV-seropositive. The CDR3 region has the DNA TGTGCCAGCAGCGACGGGACAGGGTCCTACAATGAGCAGTTCTTC. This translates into CASSDGTGSYNEQFF.